The 24 T cell receptor beta chains in this list originate from one sample, sequenced in a study of early T cells in non-severe SARS-CoV-2 infection. One entry per CDR3 protein results from TCRdb running MiXCR on the 5' RACE reads. The sample has fewer than 40,000 distinct CDR3 sequences, around 5% seen once. The sequencing sample was made of whole blood. The source is an adult who was a healthcare worker with PCR-confirmed SARS-CoV-2 infection or an uninfected control (not recorded which).

In this sample, this clonotype turned up a few times. The chain links TRBV28 to TRBJ1-1, with D maybe TRBD1 (5 bases). Germline-derived CDR1 and CDR2 are MDHEN and SYDVKM. CDR3 length: 13 residues. Trimming removed 7 bases from V and 0 bases from J, with 9 bases in between. The CDR3 spells CASKGLLNTEAFF. In DNA form, the CDR3 reads TGTGCCAGCAAGGGGTTGTTGAACACTGAAGCTTTCTTT.

This clonotype has just a few counts. The chain links TRBV6-5 to TRBJ2-1; 13 bases align to TRBD2. This CDR3 has 16 amino acids. From germline, CDR1 is MNHEY and CDR2 SVGAGI. J gave up 4 bases and V 5 bases, and 5 bases lay outside the gene matches. CDR3 in DNA: TGTGCCAGCAGTCGACTAGCGGGAGGCCTATACAATGAGCAGTTCTTC. Its protein is CASSRLAGGLYNEQFF.

This clonotype was detected many times. The rearrangement uses TRBV27 and TRBJ1-2; unclear D gene. Trimming cost V 2 bases and J 3 bases, with 7 bases left between them. Germline V lookup: CDR1 MNHEY, CDR2 SMNVEV (reference sequence). The CDR3 is 13 amino acids. CDR3 nucleotide sequence: TGTGCCAGCAGTTTAGGGTCAGACTATGGCTACACCTTC. Protein sequence: CASSLGSDYGYTF.

This clonotype is labeled as medium-sized. The gene calls are TRBV7-2 and TRBJ1-6; the D is unclear. The germline V and J ends were trimmed by 1 base and 8 bases, with 9 bases remaining between them. The CDR3 totals 14 residues. CDR1 and CDR2 (germline): SGHTA, FQGNSA. This CDR3 reads CASSLDWRDSPLHF. The DNA of the CDR3 is TGTGCCAGCAGCTTAGACTGGAGGGATTCACCCCTCCACTTT.

In this sample, this clonotype turned up many times. V is TRBV5-5 and J is TRBJ1-1; tentatively, D is TRBD1 (5 bases). V lost 4 bases and J lost 1, with 11 bases in between. Looked up from germline, CDR1 is SGHKS and CDR2 is YYEKEE (reference sequence). The CDR3 consists of 14 residues. CDR3 sequence: CASSIETANTEAFF. The CDR3 DNA reads as TGTGCCAGCAGCATAGAGACAGCGAACACTGAAGCTTTCTTT.

The table lists this clonotype with many counts. The chain combines TRBV4-3 with TRBJ2-7, with D possibly TRBD1 on 5 matching bases. Trimming took 0 bases from V and 0 from J, leaving 12 bases between them. CDR3 size: 16 residues. Germline V gives CDR1 LGHNA, CDR2 YSLEER. The CDR3 DNA reads as TGCGCCAGCAGCCAAGATATGTCAGGGTTCTCCTACGAGCAGTACTTC. Its protein is CASSQDMSGFSYEQYF.

A remark on this clonotype: A much more abundant neighbour one base away suggests this may be a read error. This rearrangement joins TRBV7-8 to TRBJ2-7; D possibly matches TRBD1 or TRBD2 (5 bases each). Germline V gene sequence: CDR1 SGHVS, CDR2 FQNEAQ. With 1 base removed from V and 2 bases from J, the gap between germline ends came to 15 bases. CDR3 length: 16 amino acids. CDR3 nucleotide sequence: TGTGCCAGCAGCTTAGTTCCGGGACGGCAAACCTACGAGCAGTACTTC. Protein sequence: CASSLVPGRQTYEQYF.

This clonotype was seen many times. The V and J genes are TRBV18 and TRBJ1-1, with TRBD1 matching over 7 bases. Trimming took 3 bases from V and 7 from J; bases not matched to a gene: 11. Germline V gene sequence: CDR1 KGHSH, CDR2 LQKENI. This CDR3 contains 15 residues. The DNA for the CDR3 is TGTGCCAGCTCACCCCCCGGGAAGGGGGCTTTTGAAGCTTTCTTT. Translating it yields CASSPPGKGAFEAFF.

This clonotype was seen many times. The chain uses TRBV20-1 and TRBJ1-1; D might be TRBD1 (6 bases). Trimming removed 5 bases from V and 3 bases from J, with 13 bases in between. CDR3 size: 13 residues. Looked up from germline, CDR1 is DFQATT and CDR2 is SNEGSKA (reference sequence). The DNA of the CDR3 is TGCAGTGCTTATCAGGGGCCCCACACTGAAGCTTTCTTT. This translates into CSAYQGPHTEAFF.

This clonotype has just a few counts. The V gene is TRBV12-3 or TRBV12-4, the J gene TRBJ2-2; perhaps TRBD2 as D (7 bases). V lost 6 bases to trimming and J lost 2 bases, with 25 bases between them. The CDR3 covers 19 residues. The CDR3 loop reads CASSHPPTGGLRNTGELFF. For the CDR3, the DNA is TGTGCCAGCAGCCACCCGCCTACGGGGGGCTTAAGAAACACCGGGGAGCTGTTTTTT.

J is TRBJ2-7 and V is TRBV7-2; maybe TRBD2 (6 bases). CDR3 size: 15 residues. CDR1 and CDR2 (germline): SGHTA, FQGNSA. Trimming took off 0 bases at V and 3 bases at J, with 12 bases between the two ends. The CDR3 nucleotides read TGTGCCAGCAGCTTAGCGGGGGGAGCGTTCTACGAGCAGTACTTC. Translated, it gives CASSLAGGAFYEQYF.

This clonotype occurred a few times. The V and J genes are TRBV12-3 or TRBV12-4 and TRBJ2-3; D may correspond to TRBD1 or TRBD2 (7 bases each). The CDR3 covers 16 residues. V gave up 7 bases and J gave up 3 bases, with 20 bases separating them. The CDR3 region is CASTGTTGVQTDTQYF. For the CDR3, the DNA is TGTGCCAGCACCGGGACTACAGGGGTACAGACAGATACGCAGTATTTT.

This sequence joins TRBV12-3 or TRBV12-4 and TRBJ2-1, with 9 positions matching TRBD2. CDR3 length: 15 amino acids. V was clipped by 3 bases and J by 8 bases; unmatched bases: 8. CDR3 loop: CASSLREGHSDEQFF. DNA for the CDR3: TGTGCCAGCAGTTTGCGGGAGGGCCACAGCGATGAGCAGTTCTTC.

The chain couples TRBV12-3 or TRBV12-4 to TRBJ2-7; D might be TRBD1 (6 bases). V lost 7 bases to trimming and J lost 0 bases, with 13 bases between them. The CDR3 length is 14 residues. The CDR3 nucleotides are TGTGCCAGCACCTCGCGGACAGTCTCCTACGAGCAGTACTTC. It translates to CASTSRTVSYEQYF.

In its sample, this clonotype ranks as medium-sized. In DNA, the CDR3 is TGTGCCAGCAGCCGCGGGACAAACACTGAAGCTTTCTTT. It yields the protein CASSRGTNTEAFF. This rearrangement joins TRBV11-2 to TRBJ1-1; weak D call: TRBD1 (6 bases). V lost 5 bases and J 2 bases, leaving 9 bases between the germline ends. In germline, CDR1 is SGHAT, CDR2 FQNNGV. This CDR3 is 13 amino acids long. Supplemented by reference TRBV11-2 and TRBJ1-1, the full variable domain reads EAGVAQSPRYKIIEKRQSVAFWCNPISGHATLYWYQQILGQGPKLLIQFQNNGVVDDSQLPKDRFSAERLKGVDSTLKIQPAKLEDSAVYLCASSRGTNTEAFFGQGTRLTVV.

By share, this clonotype ranks as medium-sized (0.01 to 0.1%). The V gene is TRBV5-1, the J gene TRBJ2-1; weak D call: TRBD1 (5 bases). This CDR3 spans 13 amino acids. The germline V and J ends were trimmed by 2 bases and 9 bases, with 12 bases remaining between them. The germline V gene encodes CDR1 SGHRS and CDR2 YFSETQ. The CDR3 bases are TGCGCCAGCAGCTTAGGCCAGGGAAGTGAGCAGTTCTTC. Encoded protein: CASSLGQGSEQFF.

There are many counts of this clonotype. The rearrangement links TRBV5-6 to TRBJ1-6, with D unresolved. The CDR3 runs 16 residues. The V end was cut by 1 base, the J end by 4 bases, with 12 bases between. Germline CDR1 is SGHDT and CDR2 is YYEEEE. The CDR3 region is CASSLNPVAYNSPLHF. The CDR3, as DNA: TGTGCCAGCAGCTTGAACCCAGTAGCTTATAATTCACCCCTCCACTTT.

This clonotype was detected ten times or more. J is TRBJ2-1 and V is TRBV6-1, with TRBD2 as a possible D gene (6 bases). Germline CDR1 and CDR2: MNHNS and SASEGT. CDR3 length: 17 residues. The V end lost 7 bases, the J end lost 3 bases, and 22 bases lay between the germline ends. The CDR3 region is CASTTLFGLADYNEQFF. CDR3 in DNA: TGTGCCAGCACCACCCTATTCGGTTTAGCGGACTACAATGAGCAGTTCTTC.

This clonotype was seen repeatedly, ten times or more. V and J are TRBV7-6 and TRBJ2-7; 10 bases line up with TRBD2. This CDR3 comprises 15 residues. Per germline, CDR1 SGHVS and CDR2 FNYEAQ. The junction had 4 bases not matched to a gene; V was cut back by 5 bases and J by 0 bases. The DNA of the CDR3 is TGTGCCAGCAGCGCAGGGACTAGCGCCTCCTACGAGCAGTACTTC. This translates into CASSAGTSASYEQYF.

V is TRBV5-1 and J is TRBJ2-7; D is uncertain. Trimming pared 6 bases from V and 0 bases from J, leaving 16 bases between. The CDR3 runs 15 residues. Germline V lookup: CDR1 SGHRS, CDR2 YFSETQ. The CDR3 DNA reads as TGCGCCAGCACTTATTTAGGTCCGAGCTCCTACGAGCAGTACTTC. Translating gives CASTYLGPSSYEQYF.

The chain couples TRBV29-1 to TRBJ2-1; D unresolved. Trimming took 0 bases from V and 8 from J, leaving 11 bases between them. The CDR3 is made up of 13 amino acids. Germline CDR1 SQVTM, CDR2 ANQGSEA. CDR3 nucleotide sequence: TGCAGCGTTGAAGATGGATTCGGGTATGAGCAGTTCTTC. Its translation is CSVEDGFGYEQFF.

This clonotype came up many times. This chain connects TRBV7-2 to TRBJ2-5, with unresolved D. Germline V gene lookup returns CDR1 SGHTA and CDR2 FQGNSA. With 3 bases removed from V and 1 base from J, the gap between germline ends came to 6 bases. CDR3 length equals 13 residues. This CDR3 reads CASSFSTQETQYF. The CDR3 nucleotides are TGTGCCAGCAGCTTCTCTACCCAAGAGACCCAGTACTTC.

This clonotype has only a few counts. The junction and the germline gene differ at one end; a read error may be behind it. The chain employs TRBV4-1 and TRBJ2-5; the D gene is possibly TRBD1 (6 bases). The CDR3 has 13 residues. The germline V gene encodes CDR1 MGHRA and CDR2 YSYEKL. CDR3 nucleotides: TGCGCCGGCAGCATTGGACAGCAAGAGACCCAGTACTTC. The encoded protein is CAGSIGQQETQYF.

A single count supports this clonotype. The chain combines TRBV11-1 with TRBJ2-7; no clear D. The length of the CDR3 is 16 residues. Per the germline V gene, CDR1 is SGHAT and CDR2 is FQDESV (reference sequence). V lost 7 bases and J 1 base, leaving 20 bases between the germline ends. CDR3: CASNPQARTLSYEQYF. In DNA, the CDR3 is TGTGCCAGCAACCCCCAAGCCCGTACCCTATCCTACGAGCAGTACTTC.